A single sample is the source of the 20 T cell receptor beta chains below, sequenced in a study of blood T cell repertoires in COVID-19. This table comes from immunoSEQ multiplex PCR, and its TCRdb copy is limited to in-frame clones, with some not included. The repertoire consists of around 160,000 clones, with around 89% occurring once and the leading ten covering around 15%. Sequenced: peripheral blood. These receptors came from a man aged 18-30 years with COVID-19, enrolled during active disease.

The chain couples TRBV2 to TRBJ2-3; 10 bases map to TRBD2. CDR3 length equals 14 residues. Germline V gene lookup returns CDR1 SNHLY and CDR2 FYNNEI. With V trimmed by 7 bases and J by 1 base, 2 bases remained unmatched. CDR3 loop: CASTGTSGTDTQYF. CDR3 nucleotide sequence: TGTGCCAGCACCGGGACTAGCGGCACAGATACGCAGTATTTT. The full variable domain, rest sourced from reference TRBV2 and TRBJ2-3, is EPEVTQTPSHQVTQMGQEVILRCVPISNHLYFYWYRQILGQKVEFLVSFYNNEISEKSEIFDDQFSVERPDGSNFTLKIRSTKLEDSAMYFCASTGTSGTDTQYFGPGTRLTVL.

The V call is TRBV29-1, the J call TRBJ2-2, with TRBD2 as a possible D gene (6 bases). Deletions cut 7 bases from V and 1 base from J, with 7 bases between. Germline CDR1 is SQVTM and CDR2 is ANQGSEA. This CDR3 has 12 amino acids. The CDR3 nucleotides read TGCAGCGGCGGGGAGAACACCGGGGAGCTGTTTTTT. It yields the protein CSGGENTGELFF.

The gene calls are TRBV19 and TRBJ2-7; D is unclear. Trimming left V 1 base short and J 6 bases short, with 7 bases between. The CDR3 sequence is 12 residues long. Germline CDR1 is LNHDA and CDR2 is SQIVND (reference sequence). CDR3 sequence (DNA): TGTGCCAGTAGTATAGGAACATCCGAGCAGTACTTC. It translates to CASSIGTSEQYF.

The rearrangement links TRBV6-6 to TRBJ1-6; 10 bases match TRBD1. CDR1 and CDR2 (germline): MNHNY, SVGAGI (reference sequence). This CDR3 region has 15 residues. The junction had 7 bases not matched to a gene; V was cut back by 6 bases and J by 8 bases. CDR3 DNA: TGTGCCAGCAGCACCTCTGGACAGGGGGATTCACCCCTCCACTTT. Its protein is CASSTSGQGDSPLHF.

The V gene is TRBV20-1, the J gene TRBJ2-1, with TRBD2 as a possible D gene (5 bases). Germline-derived CDR1 and CDR2 are DFQATT and SNEGSKA (reference sequence). The V and J ends lost 6 bases and 8 bases respectively, with 11 bases between them. The length of the CDR3 is 11 residues. The DNA for the CDR3 is TGCAGTGCACCGATCGGGGATGAGCAGTTCTTC. Its protein product is CSAPIGDEQFF.

The CDR3 nucleotides are TGTGCCAGCAGCGTAGGGCGGGAGCCCCGCAAAAACATTCAGTACTTC. Translated: CASSVGREPRKNIQYF. The chain uses TRBV9 and TRBJ2-4, with 7 bases identical to TRBD2. The CDR3 is made up of 16 amino acids. After removal of 0 bases from V and 3 bases from J, the junction contained 6 bases not matched to a gene. Germline V gene data show CDR1 as SGDLS and CDR2 as YYNGEE.

This chain links TRBV5-1 with TRBJ2-5; 7 nucleotides line up with TRBD2. From germline, CDR1 is SGHRS and CDR2 YFSETQ. Trimming took 1 base from V and 0 from J; bases not matched to a gene: 3. CDR3 length equals 15 residues. CDR3: CASSLLGGYQETQYF. The CDR3 coding sequence is TGCGCCAGCAGCTTGTTGGGAGGGTACCAAGAGACCCAGTACTTC.

The V and J genes are TRBV28 and TRBJ2-7, with 9 bases aligning to TRBD1. The germline V gene has CDR1 MDHEN and CDR2 SYDVKM. Trimming at V came to 5 bases and at J to 9 bases, leaving 8 bases not matched to a gene. This CDR3 has 13 amino acids. The CDR3 DNA reads as TGTGCCAGCAGTCAACGACAGGGGGACCGGCAGTACTTC. Protein: CASSQRQGDRQYF.

V and J are TRBV27 and TRBJ1-5, with 10 bases identical to TRBD1. Looked up from germline, CDR1 is MNHEY and CDR2 is SMNVEV (reference sequence). The CDR3 extends over 15 amino acids. The V and J ends lost 5 bases and 6 bases, in that order; junction bases with no gene match: 7. CDR3 region: CASSDRDRGSQPQHF. The CDR3 coding sequence is TGTGCCAGCAGTGACCGGGACAGGGGATCTCAGCCCCAGCATTTT.

The V and J genes are TRBV28 and TRBJ1-6, with D maybe TRBD1 (5 bases). Germline CDR1 is MDHEN and CDR2 is SYDVKM. This CDR3 contains 15 residues. The V end was cut by 3 bases, the J end by 3 bases, with 9 bases between. The CDR3 region has the DNA TGTGCCAGCAGTTTCAGTCAGGGCTATAATTCACCCCTCCACTTT. Protein: CASSFSQGYNSPLHF.

Only one count was recorded for this clone. This chain joins TRBV20-1 and TRBJ1-1; 9 nucleotides line up with TRBD1. J was trimmed by 5 bases and V by 3 bases; bases with no gene match: 4. This CDR3 region has 13 residues. Germline V lookup: CDR1 DFQATT, CDR2 SNEGSKA (reference sequence). CDR3 bases: TGCAGTGCTAGTGGACAGGGGAGGACTGAAGCTTTCTTT. Its translation: CSASGQGRTEAFF.

The chain couples TRBV14 to TRBJ1-2, with D tentatively TRBD1 (5 bases). Germline assignment: CDR1 SGHDN and CDR2 FVKESK. This CDR3 region has 15 residues. V shed 1 base and J shed 2 bases, with 11 bases lying between them. In DNA form, the CDR3 reads TGTGCCAGCAGCCAAGGACAGAGAAGCAACTATGGCTACACCTTC. Translating it yields CASSQGQRSNYGYTF.

This chain joins TRBV13 and TRBJ1-5, with D possibly matching TRBD1 (5 bases). CDR1 and CDR2 (germline): PRHDT, FYEKMQ (reference sequence). The germline V and J ends were trimmed by 5 bases and 7 bases, with 12 bases remaining between them. The CDR3 consists of 13 residues. CDR3 nucleotides: TGTGCCAGCAGCCCCGGTAGGGGACAGCCCCAGCATTTT. Protein product: CASSPGRGQPQHF.

V is TRBV27 and J is TRBJ1-2; a weak D match, TRBD1 (5 bases). The ends were cut back, 2 bases at V and 2 bases at J, with 9 bases in the middle. Germline CDR1 and CDR2: MNHEY and SMNVEV (reference sequence). The CDR3 contains 14 residues. The CDR3 sequence is CASSLRRGNYGYTF. As DNA, the CDR3 is TGTGCCAGCAGTTTAAGGCGGGGGAACTATGGCTACACCTTC.

V gene TRBV5-1 combines with J gene TRBJ2-3; 13 bases map to TRBD2. Unmatched junction bases numbered 7, after V lost 4 bases and J lost 2 bases. There are 17 residues in the CDR3. Germline CDR1 is SGHRS and CDR2 is YFSETQ. The CDR3, as DNA: TGCGCCAGCAGCGGCCTACTAGCGGGAGGGGACACAGATACGCAGTATTTT. Amino acid sequence: CASSGLLAGGDTDTQYF.

CDR3 DNA: TGTGCCAGCAGCATAGGCAGGGAAGATACGCAGTATTTT. Translated, it gives CASSIGREDTQYF. The chain couples TRBV28 to TRBJ2-3; tentative D call: TRBD1 (5 bases). The CDR3 extends over 13 amino acids. Germline CDR1 MDHEN, CDR2 SYDVKM. Trimming left V 6 bases short and J 5 bases short, with 12 bases between. Complete variable domain (other parts from reference TRBV28 and TRBJ2-3): DVKVTQSSRYLVKRTGEKVFLECVQDMDHENMFWYRQDPGLGLRLIYFSYDVKMKEKGDIPEGYSVSREKKERFSLILESASTNQTSMYLCASSIGREDTQYFGPGTRLTVL.

V is TRBV6-5 and J is TRBJ1-2; 8 bases are shared with TRBD1. This CDR3 is 14 amino acids long. The V and J ends lost 3 bases and 6 bases, in that order; junction bases with no gene match: 6. Germline V gives CDR1 MNHEY, CDR2 SVGAGI. DNA for the CDR3: TGTGCCAGCAGTTATCTGGACAGGGTCGATGGCTACACCTTC. It yields the protein CASSYLDRVDGYTF.

The V and J genes are TRBV9 and TRBJ2-3; D not certain. The CDR3 has 14 amino acids. V was pared by 0 bases and J by 0 bases, with 5 bases between. The V gene's germline CDR1 is SGDLS and CDR2 YYNGEE. CDR3 amino acids: CASSVEPSTDTQYF. The DNA of the CDR3 is TGTGCCAGCAGCGTAGAGCCTAGCACAGATACGCAGTATTTT.

The chain is built from TRBV4-2 and TRBJ1-4; D may be TRBD1 (5 bases). The CDR3 runs to 16 residues. Germline V gene sequence: CDR1 LGHNA, CDR2 YNFKEQ. V lost 1 base and J lost 6, with 15 bases in between. DNA for the CDR3: TGTGCCAGCAGCCAAGTGGGGACTAATACGGATGAAAAACTGTTTTTT. Its translation: CASSQVGTNTDEKLFF.

The chain links TRBV5-1 to TRBJ2-1; 9 nucleotides align to TRBD2. CDR1 SGHRS and CDR2 YFSETQ come from the germline V gene. CDR3 length equals 15 residues. Losses at the gene ends were 2 bases for V and 4 bases for J; bases not matched to a gene: 4. In nucleotides, the CDR3 is TGCGCCAGCAGCTTAGCGGGAGGACATTACAATGAGCAGTTCTTC. Its translation: CASSLAGGHYNEQFF.